This TCR beta chain was recorded in a study of blood T cell repertoires in COVID-19. Across the whole study: The United States, Italy and Spain provided the acute and convalescent COVID-19 samples. PBMCs, B-cell-depleted T cells, or T cells were the source of the cDNA or gDNA that made up the material.

TCRdb's table, derived via immunoSEQ multiplex PCR, lists solely in-frame clones and lacks some. This table has 100,000 to 150,000 clones, 70% to 90% appearing once. V was clipped by 1 base and J by 1 base, with 5 bases between them. Germline CDR1 and CDR2: PRHDT and FYEKMQ (reference sequence). The CDR3 sequence is 13 residues long. The source material was peripheral blood. The receptor was derived from a man aged 45-65 years with acute or convalescent COVID-19. The genes are TRBV13 and TRBJ2-7; the D is unclear. As DNA, the CDR3 is TGTGCCAGCAGCTTAGTTTCGTCCTACGAGCAGTACTTC. Amino acids: CASSLVSSYEQYF.